Each of the 19 T cell receptor beta chains below was sequenced from the same sample in a study of T cell changes during pregnancy in multiple sclerosis. The assay was immunoSEQ multiplex PCR, and TCRdb's table has in-frame clones only and misses some. The sample has some 60,000 clones; about 92% are singletons. This material consisted of peripheral blood, taken after pregnancy. Receptors were obtained from a female donor with multiple sclerosis, enrolled in a pregnancy study.

The V call is TRBV5-5, the J call TRBJ2-3; 9 positions match TRBD1. This CDR3 has 15 residues. Germline trimming cut 4 bases from V and 3 bases from J; bases unmatched to any gene: 6. From germline, CDR1 is SGHKS and CDR2 YYEKEE (reference sequence). This CDR3 is CASSLGQGRTDTQYF. DNA for the CDR3: TGTGCCAGCAGCCTAGGACAGGGGAGGACAGATACGCAGTATTTT.

This rearrangement joins TRBV15 to TRBJ2-1; 9 positions agree with TRBD2. The trim removed 0 bases at V and 6 bases at J, leaving 3 bases unmatched. Per germline, CDR1 LNHNV and CDR2 YYDKDF (reference sequence). This CDR3 contains 15 residues. CDR3 DNA: TGTGCCACCAGCAGAGATAGCGGGAGTTTCAATGAGCAGTTCTTC. It is translated as CATSRDSGSFNEQFF. The whole variable domain, filled in from reference TRBV15 and TRBJ2-1, reads DAMVIQNPRYQVTQFGKPVTLSCSQTLNHNVMYWYQQKSSQAPKLLFHYYDKDFNNEADTPDNFQSRRPNTSFCFLDIRSPGLGDTAMYLCATSRDSGSFNEQFFGPGTRLTVL.

This sequence joins TRBV5-6 and TRBJ2-3; 8 bases match TRBD2. With V trimmed by 3 bases and J by 6 bases, 9 bases remained unmatched. CDR1 and CDR2 from the germline V gene are SGHDT and YYEEEE. The CDR3 covers 15 residues. The CDR3 region has the DNA TGTGCCAGCAGCTACACGGGACTAGGAGTGGATACGCAGTATTTT. Amino acid sequence: CASSYTGLGVDTQYF.

This chain links TRBV29-1 with TRBJ2-3; TRBD2 matches 8 bases. There are 14 residues in the CDR3. V was pared by 7 bases and J by 0 bases, with 6 bases of the junction left unmatched. CDR1 SQVTM and CDR2 ANQGSEA come from the germline V gene. In DNA form, the CDR3 reads TGCAGCGCTTCGGGAGGGGTTAGCACAGATACGCAGTATTTT. Its translation is CSASGGVSTDTQYF.

The chain employs TRBV2 and TRBJ2-1; tentative D call: TRBD2 (5 bases). Germline CDR1 and CDR2: SNHLY and FYNNEI. Trimming took 6 bases from V and 4 from J, leaving 13 bases between them. This CDR3 is 14 amino acids long. Written as DNA, the CDR3 is TGTGCCAGCAGCCGGGGTAATCTATACAATGAGCAGTTCTTC. Its protein product is CASSRGNLYNEQFF.

The chain recombines TRBV4-1 with TRBJ1-5, with 8 bases aligning to TRBD1. With V trimmed by 4 bases and J by 0 bases, 2 bases remained unmatched. Per germline, CDR1 MGHRA and CDR2 YSYEKL. The CDR3 loop spans 15 amino acids. Here the CDR3 reads CASSLQGASNQPQHF. Here the CDR3 DNA reads TGCGCCAGCAGCCTTCAGGGGGCTAGCAATCAGCCCCAGCATTTT.

The chain uses TRBV7-3 and TRBJ1-2, with 7 bases aligning to TRBD1. Trimming took 5 bases from V and 10 from J; bases not matched to a gene: 10. In germline, CDR1 is SGHTA, CDR2 FQGTGA. The CDR3 is made up of 13 amino acids. The CDR3 loop reads CASSPMGQIDYTF. The DNA for the CDR3 is TGTGCCAGCAGCCCCATGGGACAGATCGACTACACCTTC.

The chain recombines TRBV7-9 with TRBJ2-5; maybe TRBD2 (5 bases). The CDR3 extends over 13 amino acids. Trimming cost V 0 bases and J 4 bases, with 6 bases left between them. Germline V CDR1 and CDR2: SEHNR, FQNEAQ (reference sequence). As DNA, the CDR3 is TGTGCCAGCAGCTTAGCGGGAGTAGAGACCCAGTACTTC. This translates into CASSLAGVETQYF. The full variable domain, completed using reference TRBV7-9 and TRBJ2-5, is DTGVSQNPRHKITKRGQNVTFRCDPISEHNRLYWYRQTLGQGPEFLTYFQNEAQLEKSRLLSDRFSAERPKGSFSTLEIQRTEQGDSAMYLCASSLAGVETQYFGPGTRLLVL.

This clone appeared a few times. This chain links TRBV4-3 with TRBJ2-7, with a weak D call TRBD1 (6 bases). Trimming took 0 bases from V and 2 from J, leaving 11 bases between them. This CDR3 is 15 amino acids long. Germline CDR1 LGHNA, CDR2 YSLEER. CDR3 sequence (DNA): TGCGCCAGCAGCCAAGAAATAGGACAGACCTACGAGCAGTACTTC. Protein: CASSQEIGQTYEQYF.

The rearrangement uses TRBV5-1 and TRBJ2-3, with TRBD2 matching 9 bases. From germline, CDR1 is SGHRS and CDR2 YFSETQ. The ends lost 2 bases at V and 2 bases at J; junction bases unmatched: 3. This CDR3 has 15 residues. The CDR3 sequence: CASSFIAGATDTQYF. The CDR3 nucleotides read TGCGCCAGCAGCTTCATAGCGGGAGCCACAGATACGCAGTATTTT.

The gene calls are TRBV4-1 and TRBJ2-7; a possible D gene is TRBD1 (5 bases). The ends were cut back, 3 bases at V and 0 bases at J, with 15 bases in the middle. CDR3 length: 16 amino acids. Per germline, CDR1 MGHRA and CDR2 YSYEKL. The CDR3 reads CASSQIGAVRSYEQYF. The DNA for the CDR3 is TGCGCCAGCAGCCAGATTGGGGCGGTACGCTCCTACGAGCAGTACTTC.

This chain links TRBV4-3 with TRBJ2-4; TRBD2 matches at 8 bases. This CDR3 is 15 amino acids long. The germline gives CDR1 LGHNA, CDR2 YSLEER. Trimming cost V 0 bases and J 8 bases; bases outside gene matches: 6. CDR3 bases: TGCGCCAGCAGCCAAGATTGGGCGGGAGGATACATTCAGTACTTC. Its protein product is CASSQDWAGGYIQYF.

The chain employs TRBV28 and TRBJ2-7, with 7 bases lining up with TRBD2. V trimming: 8 bases; J trimming: 2 bases; junction bases outside the gene matches: 15. Per germline, CDR1 MDHEN and CDR2 SYDVKM. This CDR3 comprises 16 residues. CDR3 DNA: TGTGCCAGCCTCGGGAGGAATCGGGAGAGTACCTACGAGCAGTACTTC. Translation gives CASLGRNRESTYEQYF.

The genes are TRBV2 and TRBJ1-2, with 7 nucleotides matching TRBD1. The CDR3 is 14 amino acids. J was trimmed by 1 base and V by 8 bases; bases with no gene match: 7. The germline CDR1 and CDR2 sequences are SNHLY and FYNNEI. CDR3 nucleotide sequence: TGTGCCAGCGGTAGGACAGGACTTAACTATGGCTACACCTTC. Amino acids: CASGRTGLNYGYTF.

This clone appeared a single time. The gene calls are TRBV18 and TRBJ1-2; 10 positions match TRBD1. Losses at the gene ends were 4 bases for V and 0 bases for J; bases not matched to a gene: 14. The CDR3 has 19 residues. In germline, CDR1 is KGHSH, CDR2 LQKENI. CDR3 protein: CASSRTGTGVTSANYGYTF. For the CDR3, the DNA is TGTGCCAGCTCACGAACCGGGACAGGGGTCACGTCAGCTAACTATGGCTACACCTTC.

V usage is TRBV7-9 and J usage is TRBJ2-5; TRBD2 agrees at 8 bases. The junction had 5 bases not matched to a gene; V was cut back by 0 bases and J by 5 bases. The CDR3 length is 15 residues. The germline CDR1 and CDR2 sequences are SEHNR and FQNEAQ (reference sequence). CDR3 protein: CASSLAQGLEETQYF. CDR3 in DNA: TGTGCCAGCAGCTTAGCTCAGGGACTAGAGGAGACCCAGTACTTC.

The V call is TRBV6-6, the J call TRBJ1-2; 8 positions agree with TRBD1. Per germline, CDR1 MNHNY and CDR2 SVGAGI (reference sequence). The J segment lost 8 bases and the V segment lost 0 bases, leaving 8 bases of the junction unmatched. CDR3 length equals 15 residues. This chain's CDR3 is CASSYSPGGAYGYTF. The CDR3 DNA sequence: TGTGCCAGCAGTTACTCGCCAGGGGGCGCGTACGGCTACACCTTC.

The J gene is TRBJ2-7, the V gene TRBV11-2; 7 nucleotides align to TRBD2. The trim removed 0 bases at V and 1 base at J, leaving 12 bases unmatched. From germline, CDR1 is SGHAT and CDR2 FQNNGV. This CDR3 is built from 18 residues. This chain's CDR3 is CASSLERIGGSKSYEQYF. In nucleotides, the CDR3 is TGTGCCAGCAGCTTAGAGAGGATCGGCGGGAGTAAGTCCTACGAGCAGTACTTC.

The J gene is TRBJ1-1, the V gene TRBV29-1; perhaps TRBD1 as D (6 bases). The CDR3 runs to 12 residues. Trimming pared 8 bases from V and 4 bases from J, leaving 14 bases between. Germline loops: CDR1 SQVTM, CDR2 ANQGSEA. The CDR3, as DNA: TGCAGCTACACCAGGGGTAGCACTGAAGCTTTCTTT. Its translation is CSYTRGSTEAFF. Together with reference TRBV29-1 and TRBJ1-1, the CDR3 gives the full variable domain: SAVISQKPSRDICQRGTSLTIQCQVDSQVTMMFWYRQQPGQSLTLIATANQGSEATYESGFVIDKFPISRPNLTFSTLTVSNMSPEDSSIYLCSYTRGSTEAFFGQGTRLTVV.